The 17 T cell receptor beta chains below were found in one sample sequenced in a study of cytomegalovirus exposure and HLA in healthy donors. 13 Jbeta primers and 60 Vbeta primers were used for the PCR. This table comes from immunoSEQ multiplex PCR, and its TCRdb copy is limited to in-frame clones, with some not included. Of 120,000 or so clones listed, 83% are singletons. Sequences were obtained from PBMCs. The receptors stem from a woman aged 40 to 50 in good health and CMV-seropositive.

The chain has TRBV15 and TRBJ1-5; 9 nucleotides line up with TRBD1. The CDR3 runs 15 residues. V shed 3 bases and J 7 bases; nucleotides not matched to a gene: 7. Germline-derived CDR1 and CDR2 are LNHNV and YYDKDF (reference sequence). CDR3 DNA sequence: TGTGCCACCAGCAGTCTACAGGGGGCGGACCAGCCCCAGCATTTT. It specifies CATSSLQGADQPQHF.

The rearrangement uses TRBV19 and TRBJ1-5, with D hard to call. Germline lookup yields CDR1 LNHDA and CDR2 SQIVND (reference sequence). The CDR3 loop spans 16 amino acids. The germline V and J ends were trimmed by 0 bases and 3 bases, with 12 bases remaining between them. The CDR3 loop reads CASSIDQAADNQPQHF. CDR3 coding DNA: TGTGCCAGTAGTATAGATCAGGCAGCCGACAATCAGCCCCAGCATTTT.

The J gene is TRBJ1-1, the V gene TRBV30; possibly TRBD1 for D (5 bases). The CDR3 sequence is 15 residues long. V was trimmed by 2 bases and J by 1 base, leaving 14 bases between them. Looked up from germline, CDR1 is GTSNPN and CDR2 is SVGIG (reference sequence). The CDR3 sequence is CAWSWSGGPNTEAFF. DNA for the CDR3: TGTGCCTGGAGTTGGTCGGGGGGACCGAACACTGAAGCTTTCTTT. The full variable domain, its missing parts supplied by reference TRBV30 and TRBJ1-1, is SQTIHQWPATLVQPVGSPLSLECTVEGTSNPNLYWYRQAAGRGLQLLFYSVGIGQISSEVPQNLSASRPQDRQFILSSKKLLLSDSGFYLCAWSWSGGPNTEAFFGQGTRLTVV.

The J gene is TRBJ2-1, the V gene TRBV27; D not certain. The germline gives CDR1 MNHEY, CDR2 SMNVEV (reference sequence). V lost 3 bases and J lost 9, with 9 bases in between. The CDR3 contains 12 residues. DNA of the CDR3: TGTGCCAGCAGTTTTGCAGTTGGTGAGCAGTTCTTC. This gives the protein CASSFAVGEQFF.

A few counts support this clone. J is TRBJ2-3 and V is TRBV5-1; 7 bases align to TRBD2. Germline CDR1 and CDR2: SGHRS and YFSETQ. The V segment lost 5 bases and the J segment 0 bases; nucleotides outside the gene matches: 9. This CDR3 has 16 amino acids. CDR3 residues: CASRMEVAGSTDTQYF. In nucleotides, the CDR3 is TGCGCCAGCAGAATGGAGGTAGCGGGTAGCACAGATACGCAGTATTTT.

The chain recombines TRBV27 with TRBJ1-6; TRBD1 might be the D (5 bases). The CDR3 runs to 16 residues. Per germline, CDR1 MNHEY and CDR2 SMNVEV (reference sequence). V was shortened by 4 bases and J by 10 bases, with 20 bases between the two germline ends. Here the CDR3 DNA reads TGTGCCAGCAGTTCAGACCCCTACTCGGGGGACTCACCCCTCCACTTT. It translates to CASSSDPYSGDSPLHF.

V is TRBV29-1 and J is TRBJ2-7; D unclear. V was trimmed by 4 bases and J by 3 bases, leaving 7 bases between them. This CDR3 contains 11 residues. Germline V lookup: CDR1 SQVTM, CDR2 ANQGSEA. In DNA form, the CDR3 reads TGCAGCGTTGGTCTCGGCTACGAGCAGTACTTC. Translation gives CSVGLGYEQYF.

Concerning this clone itself: Relative to the germline gene, one junction end is altered; a read error may explain this. The genes are TRBV7-9 and TRBJ1-2, with D unresolved. Germline-derived CDR1 and CDR2 are SEHNR and FQNEAQ (reference sequence). The CDR3 consists of 13 residues. CDR3 sequence (DNA): TGTTCCAGCAGCTTACGCGGGGACTATGGCTACACCTTC. Translating it yields CSSSLRGDYGYTF.

This chain joins TRBV5-5 and TRBJ1-3; tentatively, D is TRBD1 (5 bases). V lost 6 bases, J lost 0 bases, and 13 bases lay in between. The germline CDR1 and CDR2 sequences are SGHKS and YYEKEE (reference sequence). CDR3 size: 15 residues. The CDR3 spells CASNPTAGSGNTIYF. The CDR3, as DNA: TGTGCCAGCAACCCGACAGCCGGCTCTGGAAACACCATATATTTT.

The V gene is TRBV6-6, the J gene TRBJ1-2, with D perhaps matching TRBD1 (5 bases). V lost 0 bases, J lost 6 bases, and 14 bases lay in between. CDR1 is MNHNY, CDR2 SVGAGI, per germline (reference sequence). The CDR3 length is 15 residues. The CDR3 is CASSYSIQGSDGYTF. CDR3 nucleotide sequence: TGTGCCAGCAGTTACTCGATCCAGGGAAGTGATGGCTACACCTTC.

The rearrangement links TRBV11-2 to TRBJ1-4; perhaps TRBD1 as D (5 bases). With 1 base removed from V and 7 bases from J, the gap between germline ends came to 13 bases. In germline, CDR1 is SGHAT, CDR2 FQNNGV. CDR3 size: 15 residues. The CDR3 region has the DNA TGTGCCAGCAGCTTAGGTCAGGGTATCGCTGAAAAACTGTTTTTT. Protein product: CASSLGQGIAEKLFF.

The rearrangement links TRBV5-4 to TRBJ2-2; D call uncertain. Germline V gene data show CDR1 as SGHNT and CDR2 as YYREEE (reference sequence). The V end lost 3 bases, the J end lost 4 bases, and 4 bases lay between the germline ends. The length of the CDR3 is 12 residues. CDR3 in DNA: TGTGCCAGCAGCTCCGGCACCGGGGAGCTGTTTTTT. It specifies CASSSGTGELFF.

The CDR3 sequence is CASSQLPRQAYGYTF. As DNA, the CDR3 is TGTGCCAGCAGCCAATTACCCCGACAGGCATATGGCTACACCTTC. The chain is built from TRBV16 and TRBJ1-2; tentative D call: TRBD1 (6 bases). CDR3 size: 15 residues. The V gene lost 1 base and the J gene lost 5 bases, with 14 bases spanning the gap. The germline CDR1 and CDR2 sequences are KGHSY and FQNENV.

V is TRBV9 and J is TRBJ2-1, with 11 bases matching TRBD2. The V gene's germline CDR1 is SGDLS and CDR2 YYNGEE. CDR3 length equals 15 residues. V lost 0 bases and J lost 10; bases outside the gene matches: 6. DNA for the CDR3: TGTGCCAGCAGCGTAGTTGAACTAGCGGGAGTGGAGCAGTTCTTC. It codes for CASSVVELAGVEQFF.

The chain has TRBV4-1 and TRBJ2-7; 7 nucleotides line up with TRBD1. V shed 2 bases and J 3 bases; nucleotides not matched to a gene: 1. Germline V gene sequence: CDR1 MGHRA, CDR2 YSYEKL. CDR3 length equals 13 residues. The CDR3 DNA is TGCGCCAGCAGCCAACCAGGGGGCTACGAGCAGTACTTC. Residues: CASSQPGGYEQYF.

The gene calls are TRBV5-5 and TRBJ2-3; 7 bases are a match to TRBD2. With V trimmed by 4 bases and J by 0 bases, 8 bases remained unmatched. From germline, CDR1 is SGHKS and CDR2 YYEKEE (reference sequence). This CDR3 region has 16 residues. The CDR3 DNA is TGTGCCAGCAGCCCCCCGACTAGCCAAAGCACAGATACGCAGTATTTT. It encodes CASSPPTSQSTDTQYF.

The chain couples TRBV7-9 to TRBJ2-5; 8 bases agree with TRBD1. The J call is doubtful: the DNA matches TRBJ2-7 better. In germline, CDR1 is SEHNR, CDR2 FQNEAQ (reference sequence). CDR3 length equals 14 residues. This CDR3 reads CASSRDRTSYEQYF. Here the CDR3 DNA reads TGTGCCAGCAGCCGGGACAGGACCTCCTACGAGCAGTACTTC.